The T cell receptor beta chain described here comes from a study of T-cell memory formation after mild COVID-19. Findings and limits, study-wide: Contracting clones localized mainly to CM and EM when CD4+ and mainly to EMRA when CD8+. Researchers could not confirm that second-wave clones peaking on day 37 targeted SARS-CoV-2.

This clonotype has only a few counts. The antigen remains undetermined. Each CDR3 protein is one row after TCRdb ran MiXCR on the 5' RACE reads. There are roughly 450,000 distinct CDR3 sequences in the sample; under 20% occur only once, and 20% to 25% lies in the top ten. This CDR3 is built from 15 residues. Germline assignment: CDR1 SEHNR and CDR2 FQNEAQ (reference sequence). Unmatched junction bases numbered 8, after V lost 5 bases and J lost 2 bases. This rearrangement joins TRBV7-9 to TRBJ1-2; 7 positions agree with TRBD1. Input material: PBMCs or a T cell subset sorted from them (not recorded which). This clonotype was sampled from a man aged 18 to 29 who had mild COVID-19 (a few samples of this study predate the infection). Cell type and time point are not known. The chain's CDR3 is CASSRPGQENYGYTF. CDR3 in DNA: TGTGCCAGCAGCCGCCCCGGACAGGAGAACTATGGCTACACCTTC.